Following are 25 T cell receptor beta chains from one sample sequenced in a study of blood T cells in healthy people across ages. Alongside a J-beta primer mix, a sample-barcoded 5' primer served in a second PCR lasting about 6 to 12 cycles. TCRdb reprocessed the 5' RACE reads via MiXCR and lists one record per CDR3 protein. The data show some 560,000 distinct CDR3 sequences, roughly a quarter seen once. The sample was also linked to a second study, of T cells of mothers and their children.

The sequenced sample was blood. These receptors all come from a boy aged 2-15 years in good health.

This clonotype was counted between two and nine times. The chain uses TRBV20-1 and TRBJ1-4; D gene uncertain. The ends were cut back, 0 bases at V and 2 bases at J, with 7 bases in the middle. CDR3 length: 14 residues. CDR1 is DFQATT, CDR2 SNEGSKA, per germline (reference sequence). For the CDR3, the DNA is TGCAGTGCTAGAGATGGGAAGACTAATGAAAAACTGTTTTTT. This translates into CSARDGKTNEKLFF.

This clonotype was seen more than once but under ten times. V gene TRBV29-1 combines with J gene TRBJ2-3; D call uncertain. Trimming shortened V by 2 bases and J by 3 bases, and 18 bases separated the two germline ends. Germline CDR1 SQVTM, CDR2 ANQGSEA. The CDR3 sequence is 16 residues long. The CDR3 sequence: CSVERWGLDRTDTQYF. CDR3 bases: TGCAGCGTTGAACGTTGGGGTCTCGATAGGACAGATACGCAGTATTTT.

This clonotype has ten or more counts. V and J are TRBV5-1 and TRBJ2-5; no clear D gene. The length of the CDR3 is 14 residues. The germline V gene encodes CDR1 SGHRS and CDR2 YFSETQ. Trimming took 1 base from V and 1 from J, leaving 8 bases between them. CDR3 residues: CASSLKVFQETQYF. The CDR3 DNA is TGCGCCAGCAGCTTGAAAGTTTTCCAAGAGACCCAGTACTTC.

This clonotype was seen more than once but under ten times. The CDR3 region is CSARERVNEKLFF. For the CDR3, the DNA is TGCAGTGCTAGAGAAAGGGTTAATGAAAAACTGTTTTTT. The chain recombines TRBV20-1 with TRBJ1-4; no definite D call. The ends were cut back, 0 bases at V and 4 bases at J, with 6 bases in the middle. The germline V gene has CDR1 DFQATT and CDR2 SNEGSKA (reference sequence). The CDR3 covers 13 residues.

This clonotype was recorded a few times. The rearrangement links TRBV7-2 to TRBJ2-5; D possibly uses TRBD1 or TRBD2 (7 bases each). V was trimmed by 2 bases and J by 5 bases, leaving 12 bases between them. The CDR3 has 14 amino acids. CDR1 SGHTA and CDR2 FQGNSA come from the germline V gene. The CDR3 sequence is CASSLTGEGETQYF. The CDR3 DNA reads as TGTGCCAGCAGCTTAACAGGGGAGGGGGAGACCCAGTACTTC.

This clonotype has more than one count but fewer than ten. The chain links TRBV12-3 or TRBV12-4 to TRBJ2-3, with TRBD2 identical over 9 bases. V shed 3 bases and J 3 bases; nucleotides not matched to a gene: 7. CDR3 size: 16 residues. CDR3 region: CASSLRTSVGTDTQYF. The CDR3 nucleotides are TGTGCCAGCAGTTTGCGGACTAGCGTTGGTACAGATACGCAGTATTTT.

V usage is TRBV4-1 and J usage is TRBJ1-2, with D hard to call. Germline loops: CDR1 MGHRA, CDR2 YSYEKL. The CDR3 is 17 residues long. The germline V and J ends were trimmed by 1 base and 6 bases, with 21 bases remaining between them. Here the CDR3 DNA reads TGCGCCAGCAGCCAAGGGACGAGGTCAGGTTCGCGGGATGGCTACACCTTC. Residues: CASSQGTRSGSRDGYTF.

The chain recombines TRBV3-1 with TRBJ2-3; no clear D gene. CDR1 is LGHDT, CDR2 YNNKEL, per germline (reference sequence). Trimming stripped 2 bases from V and 9 bases from J, with 18 bases between. CDR3 size: 15 residues. The CDR3 spells CASSQNARLGATQYF. The CDR3 region has the DNA TGTGCCAGCAGCCAAAATGCCCGGTTAGGCGCCACGCAGTATTTT.

In the case of this clonotype: The germline gene is not matched at one end of the junction; a read error may be the cause. The rearrangement joins TRBV12-3 or TRBV12-4 to TRBJ1-4, with D unresolved. CDR3 length equals 14 residues. CDR3 bases: TGTGCCGGCAGTGATAGCGAAACTAATGAAAAACTGTTTTTT. Translating gives CAGSDSETNEKLFF.

This chain links TRBV3-1 with TRBJ2-1; D might be TRBD2 (6 bases). The CDR3 totals 14 residues. Trimming cost V 4 bases and J 6 bases, with 13 bases left between them. Germline-derived CDR1 and CDR2 are LGHDT and YNNKEL (reference sequence). DNA of the CDR3: TGTGCCAGCAGCCCGTTGGAGGGTCTCAATGAGCAGTTCTTC. This gives the protein CASSPLEGLNEQFF.

At least ten counts were recorded for this clonotype. The chain couples TRBV7-2 to TRBJ1-2; a weak D match, TRBD1 (6 bases). V was pared by 1 base and J by 6 bases, with 9 bases between. The germline V gene has CDR1 SGHTA and CDR2 FQGNSA. The CDR3 loop spans 13 amino acids. This CDR3 is CASSLGGGDGYTF. CDR3 bases: TGTGCCAGCAGCTTAGGAGGGGGGGATGGCTACACCTTC.

The chain recombines TRBV12-3 or TRBV12-4 with TRBJ1-5; D gene ambiguous. The CDR3 spans 13 residues. The V end was cut by 1 base, the J end by 7 bases, with 8 bases between. The CDR3 nucleotides read TGTGCCAGCAGTTTAGGTAATCGGCAGCCCCAGCATTTT. Translated: CASSLGNRQPQHF.

A few counts support this clonotype. This chain uses TRBV6-5 with TRBJ1-2; D remains unclear. V lost 6 bases to trimming and J lost 8 bases, with 22 bases between them. This CDR3 is 15 amino acids long. Germline V CDR1 and CDR2: MNHEY, SVGAGI. DNA of the CDR3: TGTGCCAGCAGCCCCCTCGGGCGGCCAATCGAGGGCTACACCTTC. Translating gives CASSPLGRPIEGYTF.

The V gene is TRBV12-3 or TRBV12-4, the J gene TRBJ1-2; 10 bases are a match to TRBD1. J was trimmed by 8 bases and V by 6 bases; bases with no gene match: 12. The CDR3 is 15 residues long. CDR3 in amino acids: CASSLSGTGDVGYTF. CDR3 in DNA: TGTGCCAGCAGCCTCTCCGGGACAGGGGACGTCGGCTACACCTTC.

The chain has TRBV7-3 and TRBJ2-1; 7 nucleotides match TRBD1. Per germline, CDR1 SGHTA and CDR2 FQGTGA. The CDR3 is 14 amino acids. V trimming: 3 bases; J trimming: 6 bases; junction bases outside the gene matches: 5. The CDR3 sequence: CASSFEGALNEQFF. In nucleotides, the CDR3 is TGTGCCAGCAGCTTCGAGGGGGCCCTCAATGAGCAGTTCTTC.

In this sample, this clonotype turned up a few times. The chain is built from TRBV5-1 and TRBJ1-2, with D uncertain. Germline V CDR1 and CDR2: SGHRS, YFSETQ. This CDR3 region has 14 residues. V lost 0 bases to trimming and J lost 4 bases, with 10 bases between them. This CDR3 reads CASSLVNNLYGYTF. DNA for the CDR3: TGCGCCAGCAGCTTGGTTAACAATCTCTATGGCTACACCTTC.

The sample holds a few counts of this clonotype. The V and J genes are TRBV6-5 and TRBJ2-6; 12 nucleotides align to TRBD1. In germline, CDR1 is MNHEY, CDR2 SVGAGI. The J segment lost 7 bases and the V segment lost 6 bases, leaving 16 bases of the junction unmatched. The CDR3 has 19 residues. CDR3 bases: TGTGCCAGCAGCCCACGTTGGGGACAGGGGGCCCAAGGAGCCAACGTCCTGACTTTC. This codes for CASSPRWGQGAQGANVLTF.

The chain recombines TRBV12-3 or TRBV12-4 with TRBJ2-7, with 9 positions matching TRBD1. V shed 1 base, J shed 2 bases, and the junction held 6 bases outside the gene matches. The CDR3 contains 16 residues. The CDR3 nucleotides are TGTGCCAGCAGTTTAGGGGGGACAGGGTTACCCTACGAGCAGTACTTC. Protein product: CASSLGGTGLPYEQYF.

This clonotype was observed a handful of times. This rearrangement joins TRBV29-1 to TRBJ2-5, with D maybe TRBD1 (6 bases). Per the germline V gene, CDR1 is SQVTM and CDR2 is ANQGSEA. With 4 bases removed from V and 5 bases from J, the gap between germline ends came to 17 bases. This CDR3 spans 14 amino acids. DNA for the CDR3: TGCAGCGTTGTGAGGACAGAAGCAGGGGAGACCCAGTACTTC. This codes for CSVVRTEAGETQYF.

This clonotype was recorded once. This sequence joins TRBV29-1 and TRBJ2-1; D call uncertain. Germline lookup yields CDR1 SQVTM and CDR2 ANQGSEA. Trimming took 6 bases from V and 4 from J, leaving 25 bases between them. This CDR3 contains 17 residues. The CDR3 DNA is TGCAGCGTCCCCGAGGTGGGCGGTTCCCTACTTTACAATGAGCAGTTCTTC. Its translation is CSVPEVGGSLLYNEQFF.

The V gene is TRBV10-1, the J gene TRBJ1-5, with 7 bases lining up with TRBD1. The junction had 4 bases not matched to a gene; V was cut back by 6 bases and J by 5 bases. CDR3 size: 13 residues. Germline V gene data show CDR1 as WNHNN and CDR2 as SYGVQD (reference sequence). CDR3 in DNA: TGCGCCAGCAGCCCGGGGACAGATCAGCCCCAGCATTTT. It yields the protein CASSPGTDQPQHF.

The chain links TRBV5-5 to TRBJ1-4; TRBD1 is a possible D gene (5 bases). V lost 4 bases and J lost 7, with 14 bases in between. Germline assignment: CDR1 SGHKS and CDR2 YYEKEE (reference sequence). The CDR3 is 14 amino acids. The CDR3 DNA sequence: TGTGCCAGCAGCACCGGGACCGGGCCTGAAAAACTGTTTTTT. Translating gives CASSTGTGPEKLFF.

This rearrangement joins TRBV4-1 to TRBJ2-4, with 10 bases fitting TRBD1. V shed 1 base, J shed 7 bases, and the junction held 10 bases outside the gene matches. This CDR3 spans 17 amino acids. From germline, CDR1 is MGHRA and CDR2 YSYEKL. The CDR3 here is CASSQAEAGTGDNIQYF. CDR3 bases: TGCGCCAGCAGCCAAGCGGAGGCCGGGACAGGGGATAACATTCAGTACTTC.

This clonotype turned up a few times. The chain carries TRBV10-3 and TRBJ2-5; 9 nucleotides match TRBD2. The DNA end is a closer match to TRBJ2-7, so the J assignment may be wrong. The CDR3 loop spans 13 amino acids. From germline, CDR1 is ENHRY and CDR2 SYGVKD. The CDR3: CAIGAGGRYEQYF. As DNA, the CDR3 is TGTGCCATCGGGGCGGGGGGGAGGTACGAGCAGTACTTC.

This clonotype was observed a handful of times. The chain employs TRBV7-2 and TRBJ2-5, with D possibly being TRBD1 or TRBD2 (6 bases each). Per the germline V gene, CDR1 is SGHTA and CDR2 is FQGNSA. This CDR3 comprises 14 residues. The V end was cut by 2 bases, the J end by 4 bases, with 11 bases between. CDR3 nucleotide sequence: TGTGCCAGCAGCTTATCGGGGGCCGGAGAGACCCAGTACTTC. Its translation: CASSLSGAGETQYF.